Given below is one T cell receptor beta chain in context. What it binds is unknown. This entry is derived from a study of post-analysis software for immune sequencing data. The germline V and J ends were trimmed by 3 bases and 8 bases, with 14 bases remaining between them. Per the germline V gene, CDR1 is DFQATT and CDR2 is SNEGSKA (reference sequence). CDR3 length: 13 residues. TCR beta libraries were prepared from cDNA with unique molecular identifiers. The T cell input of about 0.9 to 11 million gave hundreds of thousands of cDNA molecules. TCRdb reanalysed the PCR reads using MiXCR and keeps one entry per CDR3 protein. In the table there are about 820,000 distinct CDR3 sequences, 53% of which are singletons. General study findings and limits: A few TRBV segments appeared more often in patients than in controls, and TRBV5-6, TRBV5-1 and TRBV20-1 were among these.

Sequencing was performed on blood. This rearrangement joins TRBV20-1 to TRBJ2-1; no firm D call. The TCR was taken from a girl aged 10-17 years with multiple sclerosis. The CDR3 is CSASVVVSHEQFF. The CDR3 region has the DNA TGCAGTGCTAGTGTGGTTGTCAGCCATGAGCAGTTCTTC.